This T cell receptor beta chain was identified in a study of shared clonotypes between healthy human individuals. Whole-study findings and limits: Four donors showed sharing of approximately 4.7% of naive CD4 clonotypes. Despite large depth, sorted-subset datasets appeared incompletely sequenced. Richness estimates generally favored naive over memory subsets.

Terminally differentiated effector memory CD45RA+ cells were excluded by CCR7 positive selection of CD45RO-negative cells. In the original analysis: Filtering differed for immunoSEQ, which gave only junction sequences without quality scores. Method: immunoSEQ multiplex PCR; TCRdb's copy keeps in-frame clones and lacks some. The V and J calls and the clone size are those of that table, but D and trimming were determined from the DNA. The data contain about 1,800,000 clones, approximately 94% of them singletons. Note on this clone: The antigen is undetermined.

The V end was cut by 1 base, the J end by 8 bases, with 6 bases between. The CDR3 spans 12 residues. Germline assignment: CDR1 SGHDT and CDR2 YYEEEE. The source of this sequence is a man aged 18 to 30 in good health. The chain joins TRBV5-6 to TRBJ2-2; D unclear. Sequenced: naive CD8+ T cells sorted from blood. The CDR3 coding sequence is TGTGCCAGCAGCTTGCATCGGGGGGAGCTGTTTTTT. It yields the protein CASSLHRGELFF. The full variable domain, rest sourced from reference TRBV5-6 and TRBJ2-2, is DAGVTQSPTHLIKTRGQQVTLRCSPKSGHDTVSWYQQALGQGPQFIFQYYEEEERQRGNFPDRFSGHQFPNYSSELNVNALLLGDSALYLCASSLHRGELFFGEGSRLTVL.